Listed below are T cell receptor beta chains from one sample, sequenced in a study of cytomegalovirus exposure and HLA in healthy donors. Measured with immunoSEQ multiplex PCR; TCRdb has only the in-frame clones, and not every one. The data hold about 160,000 clones, with less than 90% observed a single time. Material for sequencing was PBMCs. These receptors came from a male donor in good health and CMV-seropositive. The CDR3 runs from the conserved cysteine through the conserved F or W. A D gene is named only where the DNA matches it firmly. Clone size appears in some rows only: once, few, many, or a class for an expanded clone.

clone size	J gene	V gene	CDR3 length	D gene	CDR3 protein	CDR3 DNA
.	TRBJ2-7	TRBV5-1	15	.	CASSLGERVSYEQYF	TGCGCCAGCAGCTTGGGGGAGAGAGTATCCTACGAGCAGTACTTC
.	TRBJ2-5	TRBV5-1	14	TRBD1	CASKNTGAGETQYF	TGCGCCAGCAAAAATACAGGGGCCGGAGAGACCCAGTACTTC
.	TRBJ2-7	TRBV27	14	.	CASSLQGTSYEQYF	TGTGCCAGCAGTTTACAGGGGACGAGTTACGAGCAGTACTTC
.	TRBJ2-1	TRBV14	15	TRBD2	CASSPSGRPGGEQFF	TGTGCCAGCAGCCCCAGCGGGAGGCCCGGCGGTGAGCAGTTCTTC
.	TRBJ2-1	TRBV11-2	15	TRBD2	CASSWSSGRAYEQFF	TGTGCCAGCAGCTGGAGTAGCGGGAGGGCCTATGAGCAGTTCTTC
.	TRBJ2-7	TRBV5-5	12	.	CASSLVAVEQYF	TGTGCCAGCAGCTTGGTGGCAGTTGAGCAGTACTTC
.	TRBJ2-7	TRBV5-6	15	.	CASSLAAGLSYEQYF	TGTGCCAGCAGCTTGGCGGCAGGGCTTTCCTACGAGCAGTACTTC
few	TRBJ1-6	TRBV7-8	16	TRBD1	CASSRQGAQNNSPLHF	TGTGCCAGCAGCAGGCAGGGGGCGCAAAATAATTCACCCCTCCACTTT
.	TRBJ2-1	TRBV7-9	15	.	CASSARGTVYNEQFF	TGTGCCAGCAGCGCCCGGGGGACAGTTTACAATGAGCAGTTCTTC
.	TRBJ2-2	TRBV4-3	16	TRBD1	CASSQAETGADGELFF	TGCGCCAGCAGCCAAGCGGAAACAGGGGCTGACGGGGAGCTGTTTTTT
once	TRBJ1-2	TRBV10-3	12	.	CAVQGVNYGYTF	TGTGCCGTCCAAGGGGTTAACTATGGCTACACCTTC
.	TRBJ1-1	TRBV7-9	13	TRBD1	CASSPTGDTEAFF	TGTGCCAGCAGCCCGACAGGGGACACTGAAGCTTTCTTT
.	TRBJ2-6	TRBV6-5	15	.	CASKYGQSGANVLTF	TGTGCCAGCAAATACGGACAGTCTGGGGCCAACGTCCTGACTTTC
.	TRBJ1-2	TRBV7-6	15	.	CASSLVSQSNYGYTF	TGTGCCAGCAGCTTAGTGTCACAGTCTAACTATGGCTACACCTTC
.	TRBJ1-2	TRBV27	15	TRBD1	CASSLSGQVFGGYTF	TGTGCCAGCAGTTTATCGGGACAGGTTTTCGGTGGCTACACCTTC
.	TRBJ2-2	TRBV19	17	TRBD1	CATQGTVLRVNTGELFF	TGTGCCACCCAAGGGACAGTATTAAGGGTTAACACCGGGGAGCTGTTTTTT
few	TRBJ2-5	TRBV9	15	.	CASSVDEGAGETQYF	TGTGCCAGCAGCGTAGATGAGGGAGCAGGAGAGACCCAGTACTTC
.	TRBJ2-7	TRBV27	13	.	CASSSYSSYEQYF	TGTGCCAGCAGTTCGTATAGTTCCTACGAGCAGTACTTC
.	TRBJ1-5	TRBV5-8	18	.	CASSSRGWAGRSNQPQHF	TGTGCCAGCAGCTCGAGGGGGTGGGCAGGGCGCAGCAATCAGCCCCAGCATTTT
.	TRBJ2-7	TRBV14	17	.	CASSQSSGEGFMGEQYF	TGTGCCAGCAGCCAATCGTCAGGGGAAGGGTTTATGGGGGAGCAGTACTTC
.	TRBJ1-6	TRBV7-9	15	TRBD1	CASSRDSSYNSPLHF	TGTGCCAGCAGCCGGGACAGCTCCTATAATTCACCCCTCCACTTT
.	TRBJ1-4	TRBV29-1	11	.	CSVQRNEKLFF	TGCAGCGTGCAGCGGAATGAAAAACTGTTTTTT
.	TRBJ2-1	TRBV14	16	TRBD2	CASSRQLAGGLYEQFF	TGTGCCAGCAGCCGCCAACTAGCGGGAGGTCTATATGAGCAGTTCTTC
few	TRBJ2-7	TRBV6-6	12	.	CASSWTDREQYF	TGTGCCAGCAGTTGGACTGACAGGGAGCAGTACTTC
.	TRBJ2-1	TRBV6-5	14	TRBD2	CASSYSTSGRALFF	TGTGCCAGCAGTTACTCGACTAGCGGGAGGGCCTTGTTCTTC
few	TRBJ2-3	TRBV6-4	16	.	CASSEFPGEESDTQYF	TGTGCCAGCAGTGAGTTTCCGGGAGAGGAATCCGATACGCAGTATTTT
.	TRBJ1-5	TRBV19	19	.	CASSDGDSLLDYSNQPQHF	TGTGCCAGTAGTGATGGAGACAGTCTGTTGGATTATAGCAATCAGCCCCAGCATTTT
.	TRBJ2-5	TRBV7-2	16	TRBD2	CASSSSPGLAEETQYF	TGTGCCAGCAGCTCGTCTCCGGGACTAGCGGAAGAGACCCAGTACTTC
.	TRBJ2-2	TRBV6-1	13	.	CASSELVAGELFF	TGTGCCAGCAGTGAGCTAGTGGCCGGGGAGCTGTTTTTT
.	TRBJ2-7	TRBV7-9	15	TRBD1	CASSSAGTGAYEQYF	TGTGCCAGCAGCTCAGCCGGGACAGGGGCCTACGAGCAGTACTTC
.	TRBJ1-2	TRBV19	16	.	CASKPAQTHTNYGYTF	TGTGCCAGTAAACCGGCACAGACCCATACTAACTATGGCTACACCTTC
.	TRBJ2-2	TRBV7-6	14	.	CASSLDSLAGELFF	TGTGCCAGCAGCTTAGATTCCCTCGCCGGGGAGCTGTTTTTT
.	TRBJ2-3	TRBV7-8	14	.	CASSRDLSTDTQYF	TGTGCCAGCAGCAGGGACTTGAGCACAGATACGCAGTATTTT
once	TRBJ1-4	TRBV5-1	14	.	CASSYRPLGEKLFF	TGCGCCAGCAGCTACCGACCCCTAGGTGAAAAACTGTTTTTT
.	TRBJ2-2	TRBV6-4	13	TRBD2	CASSGAGGRELFF	TGTGCCAGCAGTGGAGCGGGAGGCCGGGAGCTGTTTTTT
.	TRBJ2-2	TRBV19	12	.	CASSSGGRELFF	TGTGCCAGTAGTTCTGGCGGGCGGGAGCTGTTTTTT
.	TRBJ2-1	TRBV28	15	TRBD2	CASSLIAGGHHEQFF	TGTGCCAGCAGTCTAATAGCGGGAGGGCATCATGAGCAGTTCTTC
.	TRBJ2-1	TRBV29-1	17	TRBD2	CSSGLAGSPGAYNEQFF	TGCAGCTCCGGACTAGCGGGTTCCCCCGGGGCATACAATGAGCAGTTCTTC
.	TRBJ2-7	TRBV7-9	13	.	CSSSRQVSYEQYF	TGTTCCAGCAGCCGTCAGGTTTCCTACGAGCAGTACTTC
few	TRBJ2-2	TRBV2	15	.	CASSAVTRNTGELFF	TGTGCCAGCAGTGCTGTGACTAGGAACACCGGGGAGCTGTTTTTT